The 18 T cell receptor beta chains below all came from one sample that was sequenced in a study of regulatory T cells in long-lasting Graves disease. Time point: newly diagnosed GD, antithyroid drugs for less than 3 months. Making the TCR library involved RNA that had been extracted from PBMCs. In building TCR beta libraries, iRepertoire HTBI primers were used together with Arm-PCR of CDR3 regions. TCRdb used MiXCR to reprocess the multiplex PCR reads, holding one entry per CDR3 protein. The sample has roughly 610,000 distinct CDR3 sequences; 15% to 20% are singletons. The sample was also reused in another study, on T cells in Graves' hyperthyroidism and ophthalmopathy.

Sequencing used peripheral blood mononuclear cells (PBMCs), obtained at new diagnosis, from a patient treated with antithyroid drugs. These receptor sequences come from a woman aged 25 to 39 with Graves disease.

The sample holds a few counts of this clonotype. The chain employs TRBV7-3 and TRBJ2-7; a weak D match, TRBD1 (6 bases). The CDR3 contains 16 residues. Germline-derived CDR1 and CDR2 are SGHTA and FQGTGA. Between the trimmed V and J ends, which lost 2 bases and 0 bases, there was a span of 14 bases. CDR3 nucleotides: TGTGCCAGCAGCTTACGAGGGGGTTCCTACTCCTACGAGCAGTACTTC. This translates into CASSLRGGSYSYEQYF.

There are many counts of this clonotype. The rearrangement joins TRBV7-2 to TRBJ2-7; 11 bases line up with TRBD1. Germline CDR1 reads SGHTA; CDR2 reads FQGNSA. Trimming removed 1 base from V and 3 bases from J; junction bases left unmatched: 2. The CDR3 runs to 15 residues. CDR3 loop: CASSLVGTGGYEQYF. Written as DNA, the CDR3 is TGTGCCAGCAGCTTAGTCGGGACAGGGGGCTACGAGCAGTACTTC.

There are many counts of this clonotype. The V and J genes are TRBV7-3 and TRBJ2-5; 10 positions match TRBD2. The CDR3 sequence is 16 residues long. CDR1 and CDR2 from the germline V gene are SGHTA and FQGTGA. J was trimmed by 0 bases and V by 5 bases; bases with no gene match: 6. DNA of the CDR3: TGTGCCAGCAGCCGGGGACTAGCGCGAAACCAAGAGACCCAGTACTTC. This translates into CASSRGLARNQETQYF.

This clonotype was counted many times. This sequence joins TRBV2 and TRBJ1-4; perhaps TRBD1 as D (6 bases). The germline CDR1 and CDR2 sequences are SNHLY and FYNNEI. V was shortened by 4 bases and J by 10 bases, with 19 bases between the two germline ends. The CDR3 is 15 amino acids. The CDR3 spells CASSVETGVLGKLFF. DNA for the CDR3: TGTGCCAGCAGTGTTGAGACAGGAGTCCTAGGAAAACTGTTTTTT.

This clonotype was seen many times. The rearrangement links TRBV12-3 or TRBV12-4 to TRBJ2-3, with D possibly TRBD1 on 6 matching bases. CDR3 length equals 16 residues. The V gene lost 6 bases and the J gene lost 0 bases, with 16 bases spanning the gap. CDR3 bases: TGTGCCAGCAGCTGGGGGACAACGCTAAGCACAGATACGCAGTATTTT. Amino acids: CASSWGTTLSTDTQYF.

The chain couples TRBV19 to TRBJ2-1; either TRBD1 or TRBD2 may fit D (6 bases each). The CDR3 totals 13 residues. Per the germline V gene, CDR1 is LNHDA and CDR2 is SQIVND (reference sequence). V dropped 5 bases and J dropped 12 bases, with 17 bases sitting between them. The CDR3 DNA is TGTGCCAGTAGTCCCGGTGGGGGGCAGGGGCAGTTCTTC. Residues: CASSPGGGQGQFF.

This chain uses TRBV7-2 with TRBJ2-2; tentatively, D is TRBD2 (5 bases). The CDR3 sequence is 16 residues long. Trimming took 4 bases from V and 6 from J, leaving 18 bases between them. Germline V CDR1 and CDR2: SGHTA, FQGNSA. The DNA of the CDR3 is TGTGCCAGCAGCTCTTCGCGGAGGAGAAGGGCCGGGGAGCTGTTTTTT. This encodes CASSSSRRRRAGELFF.

The chain employs TRBV27 and TRBJ2-5; perhaps TRBD2 as D (5 bases). In germline, CDR1 is MNHEY, CDR2 SMNVEV (reference sequence). Deletions cut 3 bases from V and 5 bases from J, with 13 bases between. The CDR3 is 14 amino acids. The CDR3 DNA is TGTGCCAGCAGTTTGGTCCCCGGGGTCGAGACCCAGTACTTC. Its protein product is CASSLVPGVETQYF.

This clonotype was found many times. This chain uses TRBV7-3 with TRBJ2-1; D is unresolved. The length of the CDR3 is 13 residues. The ends were cut back, 2 bases at V and 8 bases at J, with 10 bases in the middle. Germline CDR1 SGHTA, CDR2 FQGTGA. The CDR3 is CASSLLHTDEQFF. As DNA, the CDR3 is TGTGCCAGCAGCTTACTACACACCGATGAGCAGTTCTTC.

In its sample, this clonotype was seen many times. The rearrangement joins TRBV6-2 or TRBV6-3 to TRBJ2-7; D possibly corresponds to TRBD1 (5 bases). Germline V gene sequence: CDR1 MNHEY, CDR2 SVGEGT. The CDR3 has 19 residues. With 2 bases removed from V and 3 bases from J, the gap between germline ends came to 26 bases. CDR3 sequence reads: CASSYTSSYTGLFHYEQYF. The CDR3 DNA is TGTGCCAGCAGTTACACGTCATCCTATACAGGCCTATTTCACTACGAGCAGTACTTC.

The sample holds many counts of this clonotype. The rearrangement joins TRBV5-1 to TRBJ1-2, with 7 bases aligning to TRBD1. Per germline, CDR1 SGHRS and CDR2 YFSETQ. This CDR3 comprises 14 residues. V lost 5 bases and J lost 7; bases outside the gene matches: 11. DNA of the CDR3: TGCGCCAGCAGGGTTATAGGGGGCGAGTCTGGCTACACCTTC. Its translation is CASRVIGGESGYTF.

Many counts were recorded for this clonotype. The chain recombines TRBV6-1 with TRBJ1-5, with D possibly TRBD1 on 5 matching bases. Trimming shortened V by 2 bases and J by 6 bases, and 14 bases separated the two germline ends. Germline lookup yields CDR1 MNHNS and CDR2 SASEGT. The CDR3 consists of 15 residues. The CDR3 region has the DNA TGTGCCAGCAGTGAAAAGGCCAGGGCCCTTCAGCCCCAGCATTTT. Protein: CASSEKARALQPQHF.

Regarding this clonotype: A read error may produce the germline difference seen at one junction end. The rearrangement joins TRBV18 to TRBJ2-1, with D uncertain. The J call is in doubt because the DNA end fits TRBJ2-5 better. The CDR3 is 13 amino acids. Per the germline V gene, CDR1 is KGHSH and CDR2 is LQKENI. The DNA of the CDR3 is TGTGCCAGCTCCTCCTCACTTTCAGAGTCCCAGTACTTC. The encoded protein is CASSSSLSESQYF.

This clonotype was recorded many times. V gene TRBV2 combines with J gene TRBJ2-7; D gene ambiguous. The germline gives CDR1 SNHLY, CDR2 FYNNEI. The CDR3 consists of 11 residues. V lost 5 bases to trimming and J lost 6 bases, with 8 bases between them. CDR3 residues: CASSHSSEQYF. The DNA of the CDR3 is TGTGCCAGCAGTCACAGCTCCGAGCAGTACTTC.

Ten or more counts support this clonotype. The chain recombines TRBV2 with TRBJ1-4; D possibly corresponds to TRBD1 (5 bases). CDR3 size: 15 residues. The V end lost 7 bases, the J end lost 3 bases, and 15 bases lay between the germline ends. Germline assignment: CDR1 SNHLY and CDR2 FYNNEI. CDR3 protein: CASNLPGPANEKLFF. The CDR3 bases are TGTGCCAGCAACCTCCCGGGACCGGCTAATGAAAAACTGTTTTTT.

This clonotype was observed at least ten times. One junction end disagrees with the germline gene, perhaps due to a read error. This rearrangement joins TRBV5-1 to TRBJ1-2, with D unclear. This CDR3 comprises 11 residues. Per the germline V gene, CDR1 is SGHRS and CDR2 is YFSETQ. CDR3 in amino acids: CASSLGSGYTF. As DNA, the CDR3 is TGTGCCAGCAGTTTGGGTAGTGGCTACACCTTC.

The gene calls are TRBV20-1 and TRBJ1-5, with D uncertain. This CDR3 spans 16 amino acids. Germline V lookup: CDR1 DFQATT, CDR2 SNEGSKA (reference sequence). Trimming cost V 0 bases and J 5 bases, with 17 bases left between them. The CDR3 nucleotides are TGCAGTGCTAGAGATTCCCCCACCGGAGGGTATCAGCCCCAGCATTTT. It translates to CSARDSPTGGYQPQHF.

This clonotype has more than one count but fewer than ten. The chain uses TRBV7-3 and TRBJ2-1; TRBD2 might be the D (7 bases). Germline CDR1 and CDR2: SGHTA and FQGTGA. V dropped 1 base and J dropped 7 bases, with 20 bases sitting between them. This CDR3 is 17 amino acids long. The CDR3 nucleotides are TGTGCCAGCAGCTTAAAAGGGGCTAGCGGAGGGGGGAATGAGCAGTTCTTC. Translated, it gives CASSLKGASGGGNEQFF.